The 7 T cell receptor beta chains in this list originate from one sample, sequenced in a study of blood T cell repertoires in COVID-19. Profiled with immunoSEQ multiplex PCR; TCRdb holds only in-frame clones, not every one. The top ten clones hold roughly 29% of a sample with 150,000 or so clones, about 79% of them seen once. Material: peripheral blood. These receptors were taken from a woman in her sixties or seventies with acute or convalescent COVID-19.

The CDR3 spells CAWSLQMNTEAFF. The CDR3 coding sequence is TGTGCCTGGAGTTTACAGATGAACACTGAAGCTTTCTTT. This rearrangement joins TRBV30 to TRBJ1-1, with D uncertain. V shed 2 bases and J shed 0 bases, with 7 bases lying between them. This CDR3 is 13 amino acids long. Germline CDR1 is GTSNPN and CDR2 is SVGIG (reference sequence).

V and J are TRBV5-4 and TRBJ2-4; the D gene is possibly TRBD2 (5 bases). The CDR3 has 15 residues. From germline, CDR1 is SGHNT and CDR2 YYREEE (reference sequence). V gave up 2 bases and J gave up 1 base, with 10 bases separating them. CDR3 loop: CASSFRGWAKNIQYF. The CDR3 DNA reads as TGTGCCAGCAGCTTTCGAGGGTGGGCCAAAAACATTCAGTACTTC.

CDR3 region: CASSLGQQQINEQFF. The CDR3 DNA follows: TGCGCCAGCAGCTTGGGACAACAACAAATCAATGAGCAGTTCTTC. This sequence joins TRBV5-1 and TRBJ2-1; D not resolved. Germline V lookup: CDR1 SGHRS, CDR2 YFSETQ. CDR3 length: 15 residues. Trimming removed 0 bases from V and 6 bases from J, with 13 bases in between.

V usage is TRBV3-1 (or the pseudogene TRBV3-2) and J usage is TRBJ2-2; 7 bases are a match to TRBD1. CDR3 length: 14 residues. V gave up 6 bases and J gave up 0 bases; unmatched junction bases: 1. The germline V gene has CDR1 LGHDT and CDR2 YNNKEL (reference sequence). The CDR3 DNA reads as TGTGCCAGCAGAGGGACAGCGAACACCGGGGAGCTGTTTTTT. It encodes CASRGTANTGELFF.

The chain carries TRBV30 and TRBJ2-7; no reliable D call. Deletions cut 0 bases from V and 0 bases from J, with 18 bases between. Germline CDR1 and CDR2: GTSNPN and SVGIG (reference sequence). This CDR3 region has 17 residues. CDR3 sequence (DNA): TGTGCCTGGAGTGTAGGTGTGGTCAGGCCCAGCTCCTACGAGCAGTACTTC. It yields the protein CAWSVGVVRPSSYEQYF.

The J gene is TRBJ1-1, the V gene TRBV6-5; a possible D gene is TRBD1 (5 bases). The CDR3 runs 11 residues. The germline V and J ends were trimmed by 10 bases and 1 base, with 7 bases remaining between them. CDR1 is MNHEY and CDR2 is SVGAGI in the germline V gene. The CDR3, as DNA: TGTGCCACCCAGGGGAACACTGAAGCTTTCTTT. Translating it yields CATQGNTEAFF.

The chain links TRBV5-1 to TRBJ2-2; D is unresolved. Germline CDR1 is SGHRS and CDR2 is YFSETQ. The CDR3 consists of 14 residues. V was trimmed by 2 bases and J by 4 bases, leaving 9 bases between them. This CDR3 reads CASSFDIITGELFF. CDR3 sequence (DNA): TGCGCCAGCAGCTTCGACATCATCACCGGGGAGCTGTTTTTT.